This TCR beta chain was identified in a study of shared clonotypes between healthy human individuals. The study, taken as a whole, reports: Across a handful of donors, naive CD4 shared 5% to 5.5%, naive CD8 3.5% to 4%, memory CD4 2.3%, memory CD8 around 0.42%. Only blood was sampled; tissue repertoires likely differ. Researchers found naive subsets generally carried larger estimated richness than memory subsets.

About this clone itself: Its antigen is currently unknown.

The sorted-subset replicate PCRs were given roughly 190 ng DNA, which is approximately 30,000 T cell genomes. Assay: immunoSEQ multiplex PCR; the TCRdb copy retains only in-frame clones and omits some. The data show about 2,100,000 clones, about 92% seen once. The CDR3 is 16 residues long. Germline V CDR1 and CDR2: MDHEN, SYDVKM. V shed 5 bases, J shed 2 bases, and the junction held 9 bases outside the gene matches. CD45RO-negative cells were positively selected for CCR7, leaving out terminally differentiated effector memory CD45RA+ cells. This chain joins TRBV28 and TRBJ2-3, with TRBD1 identical over 8 bases. Source material: naive CD8+ T cells from PBMCs. The receptor comes from a man between 18 and 35 years old in good health. Some clones in this sample may be carry-over from other donors' samples. CDR3 sequence (DNA): TGTGCCAGCAGTCCAACTCTCAGGGGGCCCACAGATACGCAGTATTTT. Translated: CASSPTLRGPTDTQYF.